This T cell receptor (beta chain) was profiled in a study of T cell responses to AZD1222 COVID-19 vaccine. Study outcomes and limitations: Of spike-specific TCRs, nearly half reportedly target regions left unmutated in variants. Spike was spanned by vaccine-associated CD4 TCRs, with dominance at 160-218 and 743-854. Donors skewed white British and female; clonal diversity was possibly underestimated.

Assay used: immunoSEQ multiplex PCR; TCRdb lists only in-frame clones, some missing. The data contain 110,000 or so clones, 75% to 90% of them singletons. As to this clone: Its antigen remains unidentified.

J was trimmed by 9 bases and V by 0 bases; bases with no gene match: 8. The germline V gene has CDR1 ENHRY and CDR2 SYGVKD. This CDR3 has 17 residues. Source: peripheral blood, taken on day 0 of AZD1222 vaccination. The V and J genes are TRBV10-3 and TRBJ2-1; the match to TRBD2 covers 13 bases. The receptor comes from an adult in good health. The CDR3 reads CAISESLLAGGLIEQFF. CDR3 coding DNA: TGTGCCATCAGTGAGTCGTTACTAGCGGGGGGGCTGATTGAGCAGTTCTTC.